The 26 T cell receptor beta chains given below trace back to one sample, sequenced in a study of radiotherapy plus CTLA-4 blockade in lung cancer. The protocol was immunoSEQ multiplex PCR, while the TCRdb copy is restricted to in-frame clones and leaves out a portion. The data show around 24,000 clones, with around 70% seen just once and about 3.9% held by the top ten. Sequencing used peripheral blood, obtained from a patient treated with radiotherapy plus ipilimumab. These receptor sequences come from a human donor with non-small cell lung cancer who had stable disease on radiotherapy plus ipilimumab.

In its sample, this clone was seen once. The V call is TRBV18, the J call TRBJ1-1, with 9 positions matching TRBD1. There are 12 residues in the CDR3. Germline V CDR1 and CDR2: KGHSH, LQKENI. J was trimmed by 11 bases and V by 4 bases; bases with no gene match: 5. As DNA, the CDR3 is TGTGCCAGCTCACAGGGGACAGGGAACGCTTTCTTT. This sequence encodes CASSQGTGNAFF.

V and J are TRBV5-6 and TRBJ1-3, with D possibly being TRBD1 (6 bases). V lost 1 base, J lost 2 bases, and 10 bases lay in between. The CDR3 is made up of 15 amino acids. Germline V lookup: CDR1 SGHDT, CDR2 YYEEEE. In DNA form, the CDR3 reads TGTGCCAGCAGCTTGTGGGGGGCGCCTGGAAACACCATATATTTT. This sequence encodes CASSLWGAPGNTIYF.

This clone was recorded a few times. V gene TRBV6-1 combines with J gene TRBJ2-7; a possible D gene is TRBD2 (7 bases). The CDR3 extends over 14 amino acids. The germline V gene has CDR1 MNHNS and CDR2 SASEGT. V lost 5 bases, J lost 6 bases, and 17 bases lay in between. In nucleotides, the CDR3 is TGTGCCAGCAGTAAACAGGGCGGGGGACGCGAGCAGTACTTC. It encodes CASSKQGGGREQYF.

CDR3 sequence: CASSEGQRIPTPYF. The CDR3 DNA is TGTGCCAGCAGTGAGGGACAGCGGATTCCAACGCCGTACTTC. J is TRBJ2-5 and V is TRBV2; 7 nucleotides line up with TRBD1. The CDR3 loop spans 14 amino acids. The V and J ends lost 3 bases and 13 bases, in that order; junction bases with no gene match: 14. Germline lookup yields CDR1 SNHLY and CDR2 FYNNEI.

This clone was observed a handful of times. The CDR3 loop is CASSPSGSPNYGYTF. The CDR3, as DNA: TGTGCCAGCAGCCCGAGCGGCAGCCCTAACTATGGCTACACCTTC. The chain employs TRBV9 and TRBJ1-2, with D unclear. The ends were cut back, 4 bases at V and 0 bases at J, with 13 bases in the middle. Germline CDR1 and CDR2: SGDLS and YYNGEE. The CDR3 length is 15 residues.

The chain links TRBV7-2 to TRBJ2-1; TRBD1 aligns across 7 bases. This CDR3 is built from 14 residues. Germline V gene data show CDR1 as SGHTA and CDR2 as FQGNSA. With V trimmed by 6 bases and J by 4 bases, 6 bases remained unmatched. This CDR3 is CASRGSDRYNEQFF. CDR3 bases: TGTGCCAGCAGGGGGTCGGACAGGTACAATGAGCAGTTCTTC.

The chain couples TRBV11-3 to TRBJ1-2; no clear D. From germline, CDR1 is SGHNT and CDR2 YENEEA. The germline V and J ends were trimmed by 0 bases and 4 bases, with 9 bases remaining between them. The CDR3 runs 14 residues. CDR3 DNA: TGTGCCAGCAGCTTAGACCAGGATACCTATGGCTACACCTTC. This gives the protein CASSLDQDTYGYTF.

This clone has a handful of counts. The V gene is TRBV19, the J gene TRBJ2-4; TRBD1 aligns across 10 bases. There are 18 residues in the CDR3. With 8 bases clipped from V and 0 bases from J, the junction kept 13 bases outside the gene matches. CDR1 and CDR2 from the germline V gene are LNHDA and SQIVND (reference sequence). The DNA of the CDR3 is TGTGCCAGTGGGCCGGGACAGGGGTTCAATCTAGCCAAAAACATTCAGTACTTC. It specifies CASGPGQGFNLAKNIQYF.

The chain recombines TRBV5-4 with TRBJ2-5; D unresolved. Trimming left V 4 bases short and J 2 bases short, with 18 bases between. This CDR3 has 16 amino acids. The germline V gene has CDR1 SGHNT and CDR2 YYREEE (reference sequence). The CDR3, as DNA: TGTGCCAGCAGCCCTTTTGTGTCGGTGCCACAAGAGACCCAGTACTTC. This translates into CASSPFVSVPQETQYF.

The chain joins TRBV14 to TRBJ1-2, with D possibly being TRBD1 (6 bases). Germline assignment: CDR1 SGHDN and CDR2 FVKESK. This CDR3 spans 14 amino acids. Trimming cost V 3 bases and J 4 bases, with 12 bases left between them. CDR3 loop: CASSQSTGGYGYTF. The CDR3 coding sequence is TGTGCCAGCAGCCAGTCGACAGGCGGCTATGGCTACACCTTC.

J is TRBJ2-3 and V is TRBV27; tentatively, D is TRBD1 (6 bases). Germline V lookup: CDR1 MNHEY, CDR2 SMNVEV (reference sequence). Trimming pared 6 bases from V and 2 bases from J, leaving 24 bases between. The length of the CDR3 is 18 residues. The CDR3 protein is CASRSTGTWVGSTDTQYF. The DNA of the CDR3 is TGTGCCAGCAGGTCTACCGGGACATGGGTTGGGTCCACAGATACGCAGTATTTT.

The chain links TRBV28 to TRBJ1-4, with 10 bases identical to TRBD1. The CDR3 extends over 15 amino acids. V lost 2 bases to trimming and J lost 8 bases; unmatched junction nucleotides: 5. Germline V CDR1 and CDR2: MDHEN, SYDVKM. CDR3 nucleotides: TGTGCCAGCAGTTTACACGGGACAGGGGTAGAAAAACTGTTTTTT. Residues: CASSLHGTGVEKLFF.

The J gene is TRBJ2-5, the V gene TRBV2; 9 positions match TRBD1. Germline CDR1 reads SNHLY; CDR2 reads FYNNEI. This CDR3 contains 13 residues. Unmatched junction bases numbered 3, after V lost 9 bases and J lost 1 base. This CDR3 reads CASKQGAQETQYF. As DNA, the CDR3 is TGTGCCAGTAAACAGGGGGCCCAAGAGACCCAGTACTTC. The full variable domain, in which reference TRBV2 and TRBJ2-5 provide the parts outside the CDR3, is EPEVTQTPSHQVTQMGQEVILRCVPISNHLYFYWYRQILGQKVEFLVSFYNNEISEKSEIFDDQFSVERPDGSNFTLKIRSTKLEDSAMYFCASKQGAQETQYFGPGTRLLVL.

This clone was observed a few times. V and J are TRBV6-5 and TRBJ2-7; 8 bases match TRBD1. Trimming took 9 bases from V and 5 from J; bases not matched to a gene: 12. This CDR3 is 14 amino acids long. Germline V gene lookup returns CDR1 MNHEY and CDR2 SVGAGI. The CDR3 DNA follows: TGTGCCAGTAATTCAAGACAGGGGTGGGACGAGCAGTACTTC. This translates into CASNSRQGWDEQYF.

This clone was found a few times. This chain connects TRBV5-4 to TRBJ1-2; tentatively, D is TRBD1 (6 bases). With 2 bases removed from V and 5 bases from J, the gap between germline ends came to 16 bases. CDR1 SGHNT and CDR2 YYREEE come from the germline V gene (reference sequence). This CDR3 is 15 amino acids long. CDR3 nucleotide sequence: TGTGCCAGCAGCTTACGTACAGGGCAGGGTTATGGCTACACCTTC. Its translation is CASSLRTGQGYGYTF.

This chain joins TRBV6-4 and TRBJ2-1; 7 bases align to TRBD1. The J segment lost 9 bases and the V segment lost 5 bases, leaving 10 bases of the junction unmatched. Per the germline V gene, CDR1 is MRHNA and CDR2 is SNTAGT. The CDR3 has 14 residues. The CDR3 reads CASSSTGRSFEQFF. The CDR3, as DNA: TGTGCCAGCAGTTCGACAGGGCGATCTTTTGAGCAGTTCTTC.

The CDR3 reads CASSVAGGPTDTQYF. The CDR3 nucleotides are TGTGCCAGCAGCGTAGCGGGAGGCCCCACAGATACGCAGTATTTT. The V and J genes are TRBV9 and TRBJ2-3, with TRBD2 matching 7 bases. Germline assignment: CDR1 SGDLS and CDR2 YYNGEE. Germline trimming cut 0 bases from V and 2 bases from J; bases unmatched to any gene: 3. CDR3 length equals 15 residues. Full variable domain (remainder filled in from reference TRBV9 and TRBJ2-3): DSGVTQTPKHLITATGQRVTLRCSPRSGDLSVYWYQQSLDQGLQFLIQYYNGEERAKGNILERFSAQQFPDLHSELNLSSLELGDSALYFCASSVAGGPTDTQYFGPGTRLTVL.

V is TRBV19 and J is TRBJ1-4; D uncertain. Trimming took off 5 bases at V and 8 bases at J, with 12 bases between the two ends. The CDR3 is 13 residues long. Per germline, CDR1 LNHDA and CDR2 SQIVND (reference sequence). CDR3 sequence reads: CASSFAKTEKLFF. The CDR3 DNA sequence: TGTGCCAGTAGTTTCGCAAAAACGGAAAAACTGTTTTTT.

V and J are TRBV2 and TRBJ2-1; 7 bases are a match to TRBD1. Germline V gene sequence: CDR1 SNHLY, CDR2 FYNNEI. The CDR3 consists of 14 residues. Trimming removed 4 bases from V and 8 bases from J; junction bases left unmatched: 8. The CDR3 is CASSVRQGGHEQFF. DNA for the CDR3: TGTGCCAGCAGTGTTAGACAGGGTGGGCATGAGCAGTTCTTC.

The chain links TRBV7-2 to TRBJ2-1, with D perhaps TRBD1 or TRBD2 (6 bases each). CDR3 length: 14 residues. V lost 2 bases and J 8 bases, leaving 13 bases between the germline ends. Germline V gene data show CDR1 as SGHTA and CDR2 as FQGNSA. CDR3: CASSLLGGFDEQFF. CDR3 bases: TGTGCCAGCAGCTTACTAGGGGGGTTCGATGAGCAGTTCTTC.

The CDR3 region is CASSEAAGGGEQYF. CDR3 DNA sequence: TGTGCCAGCAGTGAAGCTGCGGGAGGGGGCGAGCAGTACTTC. The chain has TRBV2 and TRBJ2-7; 9 bases match TRBD2. The CDR3 sequence is 14 residues long. Germline V gene lookup returns CDR1 SNHLY and CDR2 FYNNEI. V dropped 0 bases and J dropped 6; count of bases not matched to a gene: 3.

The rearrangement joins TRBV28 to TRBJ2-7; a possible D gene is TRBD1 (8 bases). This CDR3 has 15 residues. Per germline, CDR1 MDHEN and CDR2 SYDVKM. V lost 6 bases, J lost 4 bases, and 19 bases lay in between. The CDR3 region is CASSPPPQGGYEQYF. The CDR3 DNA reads TGTGCCAGCAGCCCCCCCCCACAGGGGGGGTACGAGCAGTACTTC.

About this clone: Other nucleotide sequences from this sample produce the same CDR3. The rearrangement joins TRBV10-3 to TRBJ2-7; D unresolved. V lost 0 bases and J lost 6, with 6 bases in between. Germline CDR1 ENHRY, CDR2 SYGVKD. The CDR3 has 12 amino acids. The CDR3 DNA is TGTGCCATCAGTGAGTCCCTTTTCGAGCAGTACTTC. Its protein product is CAISESLFEQYF.

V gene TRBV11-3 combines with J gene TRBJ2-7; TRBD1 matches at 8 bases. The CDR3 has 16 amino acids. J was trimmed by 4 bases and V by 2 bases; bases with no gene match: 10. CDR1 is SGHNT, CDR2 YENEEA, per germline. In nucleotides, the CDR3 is TGTGCCAGCAGCTTACTGCGACAGGGGTTGCGGTACGAGCAGTACTTC. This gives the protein CASSLLRQGLRYEQYF.

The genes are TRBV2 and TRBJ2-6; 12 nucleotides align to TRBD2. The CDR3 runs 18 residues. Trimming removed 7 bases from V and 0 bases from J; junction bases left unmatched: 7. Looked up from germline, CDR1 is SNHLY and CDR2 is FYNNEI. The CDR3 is CASTRLAGVGSGANVLTF. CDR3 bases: TGTGCCAGCACAAGACTAGCGGGAGTGGGCTCTGGGGCCAACGTCCTGACTTTC.

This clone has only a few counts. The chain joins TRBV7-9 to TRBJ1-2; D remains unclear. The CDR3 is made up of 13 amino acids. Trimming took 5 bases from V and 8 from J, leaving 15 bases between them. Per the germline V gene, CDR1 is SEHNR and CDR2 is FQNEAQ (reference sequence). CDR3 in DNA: TGTGCCAGCAGCCCTCCGATATCCGGGGGCTACACCTTC. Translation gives CASSPPISGGYTF.